This TCR beta chain was obtained from a study of post-analysis software for immune sequencing data. The study's findings and limits: For normalized Chao1 diversity, multiple sclerosis patients scored significantly lower than controls did. About 5 TRBV segments occurring more often in patients than controls included TRBV5-6, TRBV5-1 and TRBV20-1.

J was trimmed by 10 bases and V by 4 bases; bases with no gene match: 8. From germline, CDR1 is SGHRS and CDR2 YFSETQ. The CDR3 runs to 15 residues. This clonotype occurred once. Its antigen remains unidentified. cDNA libraries of TCR beta carried unique molecular identifiers. TCRdb used MiXCR to reprocess the PCR reads, holding one entry per CDR3 protein. The table records fewer than 850,000 distinct CDR3 sequences, 46% of them present only once. This chain links TRBV5-1 with TRBJ1-4; 12 bases map to TRBD1. Sequenced material: blood. The clonotype comes from a girl aged 10-17 years with multiple sclerosis. The CDR3 protein is CASSPGGTGGGKLFF. The CDR3 DNA sequence: TGCGCCAGCAGCCCCGGAGGGACAGGGGGCGGAAAACTGTTTTTT.